The 5 T cell receptor beta chains reported below all come from one sample, sequenced in a study of blood T cells in healthy people across ages. Next came a second PCR, run for about 7 to 12 cycles, which used a sample-barcoded 5' primer along with a J-beta primer mix. TCRdb recomputed calls from the 5' RACE reads with MiXCR, one row per CDR3 protein. The sample contains about 970,000 distinct CDR3 sequences, roughly 51% of which appear only once. The sequenced material came from blood. These TCRs come from an older woman in good health.

V gene TRBV20-1 combines with J gene TRBJ2-1, with D possibly TRBD1 on 6 matching bases. V lost 2 bases to trimming and J lost 3 bases, with 14 bases between them. There are 15 residues in the CDR3. The germline gives CDR1 DFQATT, CDR2 SNEGSKA (reference sequence). The CDR3 protein is CSARPRDKHYNEQFF. CDR3 sequence (DNA): TGCAGTGCTAGACCCCGGGACAAGCACTACAATGAGCAGTTCTTC.

V gene TRBV29-1 combines with J gene TRBJ2-7; no clear D gene. Germline V gene lookup returns CDR1 SQVTM and CDR2 ANQGSEA. The CDR3 covers 15 residues. V gave up 3 bases and J gave up 2 bases, with 17 bases separating them. The CDR3 here is CSVDFLDGSPYEQYF. As DNA, the CDR3 is TGCAGCGTTGACTTCCTGGACGGAAGCCCCTACGAGCAGTACTTC.

The V call is TRBV20-1, the J call TRBJ2-1; 14 bases align to TRBD2. This CDR3 has 15 residues. Trimming took 3 bases from V and 9 from J; bases not matched to a gene: 7. The V gene's germline CDR1 is DFQATT and CDR2 SNEGSKA (reference sequence). CDR3 DNA: TGCAGTGCTAGCACCGGGACTAGCGGGAGACCTGAGCAGTTCTTC. Amino acid sequence: CSASTGTSGRPEQFF.

The J gene is TRBJ2-5, the V gene TRBV3-1, with no clear D. The CDR3 has 15 amino acids. Germline assignment: CDR1 LGHDT and CDR2 YNNKEL (reference sequence). Trimming left V 1 base short and J 4 bases short, with 13 bases between. CDR3 region: CASSQGFGFGETQYF. In DNA, the CDR3 is TGTGCCAGCAGCCAAGGATTCGGATTCGGAGAGACCCAGTACTTC.

The chain uses TRBV7-6 and TRBJ2-2; TRBD1 is a possible D gene (6 bases). CDR3 length: 16 residues. V gave up 1 base and J gave up 0 bases, with 9 bases separating them. Germline V gene data show CDR1 as SGHVS and CDR2 as FNYEAQ. The CDR3 DNA reads as TGTGCCAGCAGCTTAGTATCAGGGGCGAACACCGGGGAGCTGTTTTTT. This sequence encodes CASSLVSGANTGELFF.